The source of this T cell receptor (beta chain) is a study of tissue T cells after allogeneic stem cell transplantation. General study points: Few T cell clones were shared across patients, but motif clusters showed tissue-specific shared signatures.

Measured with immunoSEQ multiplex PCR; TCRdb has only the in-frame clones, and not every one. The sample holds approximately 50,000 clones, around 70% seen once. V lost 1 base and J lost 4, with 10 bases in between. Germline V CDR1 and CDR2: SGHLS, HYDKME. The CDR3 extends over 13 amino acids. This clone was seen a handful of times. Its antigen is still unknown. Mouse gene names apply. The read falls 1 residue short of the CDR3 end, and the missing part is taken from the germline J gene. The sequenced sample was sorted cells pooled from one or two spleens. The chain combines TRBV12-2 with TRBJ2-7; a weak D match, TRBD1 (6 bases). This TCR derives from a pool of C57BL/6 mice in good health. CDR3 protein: CASSLGTKYEQYF. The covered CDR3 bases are TGTGCCAGCTCTCTAGGGACAAAATATGAACAGTAC.